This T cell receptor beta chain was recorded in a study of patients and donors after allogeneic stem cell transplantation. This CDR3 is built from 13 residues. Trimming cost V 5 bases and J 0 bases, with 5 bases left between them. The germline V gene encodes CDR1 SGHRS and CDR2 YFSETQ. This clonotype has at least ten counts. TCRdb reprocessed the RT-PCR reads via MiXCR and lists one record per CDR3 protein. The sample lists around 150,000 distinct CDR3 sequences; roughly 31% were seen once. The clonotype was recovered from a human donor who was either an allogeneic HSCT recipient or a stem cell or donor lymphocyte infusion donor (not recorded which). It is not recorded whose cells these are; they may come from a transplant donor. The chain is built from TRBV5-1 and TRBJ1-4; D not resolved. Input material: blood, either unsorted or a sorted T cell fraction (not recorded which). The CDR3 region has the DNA TGCGCCAGCAGGGATGCAACTAATGAAAAACTGTTTTTT. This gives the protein CASRDATNEKLFF.